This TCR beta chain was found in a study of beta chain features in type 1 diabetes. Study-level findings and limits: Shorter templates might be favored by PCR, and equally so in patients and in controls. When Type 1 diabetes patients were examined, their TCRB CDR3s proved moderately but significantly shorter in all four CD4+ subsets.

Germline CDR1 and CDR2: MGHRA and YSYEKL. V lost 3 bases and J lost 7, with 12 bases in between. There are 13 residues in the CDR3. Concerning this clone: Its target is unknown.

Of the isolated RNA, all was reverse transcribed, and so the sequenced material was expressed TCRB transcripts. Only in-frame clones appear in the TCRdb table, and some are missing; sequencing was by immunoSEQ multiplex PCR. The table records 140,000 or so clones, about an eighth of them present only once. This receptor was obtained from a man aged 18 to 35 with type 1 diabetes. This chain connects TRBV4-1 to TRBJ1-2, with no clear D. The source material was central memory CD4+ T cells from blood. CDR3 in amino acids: CASSHRTAVGYTF. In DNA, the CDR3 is TGCGCCAGCAGCCATAGAACAGCAGTTGGCTACACCTTC.